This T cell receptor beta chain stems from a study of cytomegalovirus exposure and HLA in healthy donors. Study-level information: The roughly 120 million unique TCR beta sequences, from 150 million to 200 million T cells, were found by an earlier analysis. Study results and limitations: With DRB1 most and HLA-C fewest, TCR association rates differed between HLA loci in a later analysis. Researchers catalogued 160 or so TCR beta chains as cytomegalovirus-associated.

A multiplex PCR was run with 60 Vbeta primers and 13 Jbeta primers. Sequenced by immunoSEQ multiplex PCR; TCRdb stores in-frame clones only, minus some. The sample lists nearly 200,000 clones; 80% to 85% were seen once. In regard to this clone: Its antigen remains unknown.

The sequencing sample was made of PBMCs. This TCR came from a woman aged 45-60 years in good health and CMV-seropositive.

CDR3 nucleotide sequence: TGCAGCGTTGAAAAAGGGTGGATTTGGGACAGGGGGCAAAATGAGCAGTTCTTC. Amino acids: CSVEKGWIWDRGQNEQFF. The chain carries TRBV29-1 and TRBJ2-1; 12 bases are a match to TRBD1. Losses at the gene ends were 2 bases for V and 7 bases for J; bases not matched to a gene: 15. Germline values: CDR1 SQVTM, CDR2 ANQGSEA. This CDR3 contains 18 residues.